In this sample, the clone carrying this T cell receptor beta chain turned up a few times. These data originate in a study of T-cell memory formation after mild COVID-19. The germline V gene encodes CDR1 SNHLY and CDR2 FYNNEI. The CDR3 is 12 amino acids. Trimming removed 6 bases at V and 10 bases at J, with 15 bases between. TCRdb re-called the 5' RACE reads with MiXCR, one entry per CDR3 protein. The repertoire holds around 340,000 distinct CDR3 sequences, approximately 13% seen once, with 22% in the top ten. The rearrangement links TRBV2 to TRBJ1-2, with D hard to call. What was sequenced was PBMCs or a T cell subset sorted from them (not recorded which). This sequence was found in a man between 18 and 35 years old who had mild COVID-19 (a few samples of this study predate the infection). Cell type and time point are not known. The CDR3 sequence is CASRSVRRDYTF. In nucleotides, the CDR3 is TGTGCCAGCAGGAGCGTGCGCCGGGACTACACCTTC.